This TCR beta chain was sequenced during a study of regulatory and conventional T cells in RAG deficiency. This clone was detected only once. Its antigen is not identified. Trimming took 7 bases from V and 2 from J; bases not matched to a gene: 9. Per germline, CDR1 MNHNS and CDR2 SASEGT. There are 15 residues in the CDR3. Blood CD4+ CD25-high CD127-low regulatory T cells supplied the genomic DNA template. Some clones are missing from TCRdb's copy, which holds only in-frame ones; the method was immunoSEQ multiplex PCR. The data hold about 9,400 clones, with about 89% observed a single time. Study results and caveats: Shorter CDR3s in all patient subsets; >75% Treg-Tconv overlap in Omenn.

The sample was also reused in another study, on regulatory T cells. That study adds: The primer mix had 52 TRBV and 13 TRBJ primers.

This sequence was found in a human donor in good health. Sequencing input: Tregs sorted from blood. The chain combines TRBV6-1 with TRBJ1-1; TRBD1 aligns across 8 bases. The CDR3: CASTIGTGQNTEAFF. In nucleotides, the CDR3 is TGTGCCAGCACCATCGGGACAGGTCAAAACACTGAAGCTTTCTTT.